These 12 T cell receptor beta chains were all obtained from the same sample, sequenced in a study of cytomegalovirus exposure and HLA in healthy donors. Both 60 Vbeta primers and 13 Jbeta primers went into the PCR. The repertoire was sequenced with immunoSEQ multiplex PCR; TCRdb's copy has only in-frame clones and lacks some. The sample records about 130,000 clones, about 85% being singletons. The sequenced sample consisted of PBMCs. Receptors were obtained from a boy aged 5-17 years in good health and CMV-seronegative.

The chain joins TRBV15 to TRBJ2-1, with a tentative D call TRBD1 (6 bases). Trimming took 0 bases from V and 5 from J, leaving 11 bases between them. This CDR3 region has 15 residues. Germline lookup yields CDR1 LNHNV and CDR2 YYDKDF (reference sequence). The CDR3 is CATSRDGQWDNEQFF. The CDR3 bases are TGTGCCACCAGCAGAGACGGACAGTGGGACAATGAGCAGTTCTTC.

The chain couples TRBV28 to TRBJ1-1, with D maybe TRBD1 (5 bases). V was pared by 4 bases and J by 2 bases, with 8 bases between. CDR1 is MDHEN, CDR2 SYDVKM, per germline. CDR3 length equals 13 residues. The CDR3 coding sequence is TGTGCCAGCAGTTCGACAGTAAACACTGAAGCTTTCTTT. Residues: CASSSTVNTEAFF.

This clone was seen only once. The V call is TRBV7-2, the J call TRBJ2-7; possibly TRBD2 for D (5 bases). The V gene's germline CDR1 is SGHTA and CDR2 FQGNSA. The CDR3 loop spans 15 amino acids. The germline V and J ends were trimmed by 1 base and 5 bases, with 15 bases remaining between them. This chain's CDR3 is CASSLGKLAIHEQYF. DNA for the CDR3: TGTGCCAGCAGCTTAGGGAAGCTAGCAATCCACGAGCAGTACTTC.

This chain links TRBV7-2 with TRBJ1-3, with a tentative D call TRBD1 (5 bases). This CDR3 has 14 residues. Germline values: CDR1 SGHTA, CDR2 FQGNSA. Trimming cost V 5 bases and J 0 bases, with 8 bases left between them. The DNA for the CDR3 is TGTGCCAGCAGCCAAGGGGTCTCTGGAAACACCATATATTTT. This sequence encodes CASSQGVSGNTIYF.

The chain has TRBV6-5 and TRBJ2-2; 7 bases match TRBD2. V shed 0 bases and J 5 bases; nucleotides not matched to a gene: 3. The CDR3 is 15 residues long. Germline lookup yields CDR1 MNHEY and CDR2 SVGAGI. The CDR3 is CASSYSVGGTGELFF. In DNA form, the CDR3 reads TGTGCCAGCAGTTACTCGGTGGGGGGGACCGGGGAGCTGTTTTTT.

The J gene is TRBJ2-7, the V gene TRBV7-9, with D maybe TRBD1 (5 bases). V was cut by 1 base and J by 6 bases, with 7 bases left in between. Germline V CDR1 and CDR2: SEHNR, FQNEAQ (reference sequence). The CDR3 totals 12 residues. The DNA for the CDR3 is TGTGCCAGCAGCTTAGGGGGCTCCGAGCAGTACTTC. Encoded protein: CASSLGGSEQYF. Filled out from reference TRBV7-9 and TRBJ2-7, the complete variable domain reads DTGVSQNPRHKITKRGQNVTFRCDPISEHNRLYWYRQTLGQGPEFLTYFQNEAQLEKSRLLSDRFSAERPKGSFSTLEIQRTEQGDSAMYLCASSLGGSEQYFGPGTRLTVT.

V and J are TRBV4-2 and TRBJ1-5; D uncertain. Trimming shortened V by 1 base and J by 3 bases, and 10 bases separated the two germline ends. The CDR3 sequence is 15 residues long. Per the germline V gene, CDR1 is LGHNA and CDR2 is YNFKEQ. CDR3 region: CASSQGRGNNQPQHF. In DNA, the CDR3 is TGTGCCAGCAGCCAAGGAAGAGGCAACAATCAGCCCCAGCATTTT.

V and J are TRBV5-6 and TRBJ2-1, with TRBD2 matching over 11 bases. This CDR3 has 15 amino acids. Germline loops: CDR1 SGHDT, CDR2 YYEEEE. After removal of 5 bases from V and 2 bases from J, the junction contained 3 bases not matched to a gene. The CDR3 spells CASSSSGGPYNEQFF. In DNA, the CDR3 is TGTGCCAGCAGTTCTAGCGGGGGGCCCTACAATGAGCAGTTCTTC.

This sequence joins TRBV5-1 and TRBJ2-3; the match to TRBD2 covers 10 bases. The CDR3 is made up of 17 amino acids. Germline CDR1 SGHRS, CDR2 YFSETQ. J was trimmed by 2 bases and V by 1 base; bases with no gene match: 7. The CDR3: CASSLYLAGEPTDTQYF. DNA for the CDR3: TGCGCCAGCAGCTTGTACCTAGCGGGAGAACCCACAGATACGCAGTATTTT.

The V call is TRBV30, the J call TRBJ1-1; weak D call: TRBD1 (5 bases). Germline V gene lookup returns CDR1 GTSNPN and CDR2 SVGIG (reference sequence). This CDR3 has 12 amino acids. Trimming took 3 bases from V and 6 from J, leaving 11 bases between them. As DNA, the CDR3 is TGTGCCTGGAGGGAATCGGGGGCTGAAGCTTTCTTT. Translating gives CAWRESGAEAFF.

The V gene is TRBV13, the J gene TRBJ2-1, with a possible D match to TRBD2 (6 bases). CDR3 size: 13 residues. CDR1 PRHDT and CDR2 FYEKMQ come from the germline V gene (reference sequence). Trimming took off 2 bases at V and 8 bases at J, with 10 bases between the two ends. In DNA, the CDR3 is TGTGCCAGCAGCTTACGGCGGGGCGATGAGCAGTTCTTC. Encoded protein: CASSLRRGDEQFF.

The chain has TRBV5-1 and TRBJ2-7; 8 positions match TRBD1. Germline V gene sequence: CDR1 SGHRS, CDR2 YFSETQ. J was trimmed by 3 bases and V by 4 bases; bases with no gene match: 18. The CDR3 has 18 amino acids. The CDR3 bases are TGCGCCAGCAGCCGACTTACGGCGGGGTCAGGGGGCTTCTACGAGCAGTACTTC. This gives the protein CASSRLTAGSGGFYEQYF.